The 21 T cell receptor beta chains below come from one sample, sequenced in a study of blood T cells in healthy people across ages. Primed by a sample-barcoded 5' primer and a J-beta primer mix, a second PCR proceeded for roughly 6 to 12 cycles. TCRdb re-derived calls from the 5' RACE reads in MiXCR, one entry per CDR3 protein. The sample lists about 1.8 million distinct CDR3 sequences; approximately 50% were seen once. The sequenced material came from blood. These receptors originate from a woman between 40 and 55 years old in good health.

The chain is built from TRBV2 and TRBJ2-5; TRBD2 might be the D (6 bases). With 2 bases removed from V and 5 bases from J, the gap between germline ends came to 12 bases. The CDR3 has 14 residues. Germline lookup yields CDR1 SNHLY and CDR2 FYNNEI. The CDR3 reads CASSEKLAQETQYF. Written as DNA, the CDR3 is TGTGCCAGCAGTGAAAAACTAGCTCAGGAGACCCAGTACTTC.

CDR3 in DNA: TGTGCCAGCAGCTTAGATCGAGGGGTCGCTCAGCCCCAGCATTTT. It specifies CASSLDRGVAQPQHF. The chain combines TRBV11-2 with TRBJ1-5; D may be TRBD1 (5 bases). The CDR3 sequence is 15 residues long. V was pared by 0 bases and J by 6 bases, with 12 bases between. Germline CDR1 reads SGHAT; CDR2 reads FQNNGV.

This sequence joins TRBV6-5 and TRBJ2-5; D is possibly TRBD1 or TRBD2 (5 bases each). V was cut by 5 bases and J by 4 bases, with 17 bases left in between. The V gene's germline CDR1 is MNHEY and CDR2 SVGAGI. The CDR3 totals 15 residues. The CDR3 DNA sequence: TGTGCCAGCAGTCGCACTCCCGGGGCTGCAGAGACCCAGTACTTC. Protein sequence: CASSRTPGAAETQYF.

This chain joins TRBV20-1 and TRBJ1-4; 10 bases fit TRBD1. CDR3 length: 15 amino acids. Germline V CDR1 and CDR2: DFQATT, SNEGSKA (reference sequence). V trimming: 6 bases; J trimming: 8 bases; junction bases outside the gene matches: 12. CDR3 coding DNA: TGCAGTGCGACGGAAGGGGGGACAGGGGTGGAAAAACTGTTTTTT. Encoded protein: CSATEGGTGVEKLFF.

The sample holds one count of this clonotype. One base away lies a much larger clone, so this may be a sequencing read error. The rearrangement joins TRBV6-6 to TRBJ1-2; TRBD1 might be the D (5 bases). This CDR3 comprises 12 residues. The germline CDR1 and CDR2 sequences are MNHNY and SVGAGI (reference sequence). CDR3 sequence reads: CVSKDSVYGYTF. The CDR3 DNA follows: TGTGTCAGCAAAGACAGTGTCTATGGCTACACCTTC.

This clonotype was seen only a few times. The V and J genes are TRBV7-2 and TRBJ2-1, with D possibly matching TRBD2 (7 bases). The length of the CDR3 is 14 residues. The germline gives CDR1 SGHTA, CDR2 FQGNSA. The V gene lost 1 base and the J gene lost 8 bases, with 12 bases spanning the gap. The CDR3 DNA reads TGTGCCAGCAGCTTAGACCAGGGGAGGGATGAGCAGTTCTTC. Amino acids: CASSLDQGRDEQFF.

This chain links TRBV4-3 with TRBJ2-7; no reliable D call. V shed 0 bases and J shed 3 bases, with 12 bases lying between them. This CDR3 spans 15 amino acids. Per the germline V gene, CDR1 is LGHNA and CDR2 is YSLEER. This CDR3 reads CASSQDSRIYYEQYF. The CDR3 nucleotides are TGCGCCAGCAGCCAAGACTCCAGGATATACTACGAGCAGTACTTC.

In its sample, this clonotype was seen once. CDR3 in amino acids: CSARSRVGGSSYNEQFF. The CDR3 DNA reads TGCAGTGCTAGGTCGCGAGTGGGGGGGAGCTCCTACAATGAGCAGTTCTTC. V and J are TRBV20-1 and TRBJ2-1, with TRBD2 matching 7 bases. With V trimmed by 3 bases and J by 0 bases, 11 bases remained unmatched. The CDR3 totals 17 residues. Germline V gene data show CDR1 as DFQATT and CDR2 as SNEGSKA (reference sequence).

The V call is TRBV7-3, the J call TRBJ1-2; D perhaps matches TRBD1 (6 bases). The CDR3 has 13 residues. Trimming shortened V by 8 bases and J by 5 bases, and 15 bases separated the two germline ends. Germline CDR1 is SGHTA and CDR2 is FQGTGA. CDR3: CASSRTAQYGYTF. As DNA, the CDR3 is TGTGCCAGCTCGCGGACAGCTCAATATGGCTACACCTTC.

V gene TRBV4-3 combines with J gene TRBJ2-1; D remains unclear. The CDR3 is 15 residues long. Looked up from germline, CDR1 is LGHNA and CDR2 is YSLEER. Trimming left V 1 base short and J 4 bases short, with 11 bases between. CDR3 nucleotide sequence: TGCGCCAGCAGCCAAGTCCCCAGCGAGTACAATGAGCAGTTCTTC. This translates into CASSQVPSEYNEQFF.

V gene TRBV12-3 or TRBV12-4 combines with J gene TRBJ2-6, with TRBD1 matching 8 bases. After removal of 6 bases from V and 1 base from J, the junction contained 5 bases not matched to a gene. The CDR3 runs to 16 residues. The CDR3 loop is CASRGQANSGANVLTF. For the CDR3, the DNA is TGTGCCAGCAGGGGACAGGCAAATTCTGGGGCCAACGTCCTGACTTTC.

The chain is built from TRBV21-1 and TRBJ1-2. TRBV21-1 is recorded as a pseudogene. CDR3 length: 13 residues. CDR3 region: CASSKRWQNGYTF. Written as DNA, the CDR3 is TGTGCCAGCAGCAAGCGTTGGCAAAATGGCTACACCTTC.

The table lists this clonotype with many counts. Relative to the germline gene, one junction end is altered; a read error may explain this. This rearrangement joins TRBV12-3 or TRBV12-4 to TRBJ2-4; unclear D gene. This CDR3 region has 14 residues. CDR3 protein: CASSLDLAKNIQYF. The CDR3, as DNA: TGCGCCAGCAGCCTTGATCTAGCCAAAAACATTCAGTACTTC.

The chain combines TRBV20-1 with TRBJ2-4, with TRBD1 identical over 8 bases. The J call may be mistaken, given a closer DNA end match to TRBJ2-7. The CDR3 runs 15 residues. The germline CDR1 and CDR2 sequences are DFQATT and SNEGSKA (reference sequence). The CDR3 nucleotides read TGCAGTGCTAGAGATTTGGCCGGACAGGGCCACGAGCAGTACTTC. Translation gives CSARDLAGQGHEQYF.

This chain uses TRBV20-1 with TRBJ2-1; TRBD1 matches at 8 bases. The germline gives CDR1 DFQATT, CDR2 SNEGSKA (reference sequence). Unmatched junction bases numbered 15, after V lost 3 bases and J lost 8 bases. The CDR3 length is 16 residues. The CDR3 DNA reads TGCAGTGCTAGCACCGAGACAGGGGAGTTTTCGGATGAGCAGTTCTTC. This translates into CSASTETGEFSDEQFF.

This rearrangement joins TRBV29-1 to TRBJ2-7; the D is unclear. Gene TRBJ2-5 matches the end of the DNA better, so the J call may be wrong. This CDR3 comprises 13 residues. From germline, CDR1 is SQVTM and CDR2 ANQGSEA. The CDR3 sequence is CSVDRPPGETQYF. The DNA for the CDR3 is TGCAGCGTGGACCGACCTCCTGGAGAGACCCAGTACTTC.

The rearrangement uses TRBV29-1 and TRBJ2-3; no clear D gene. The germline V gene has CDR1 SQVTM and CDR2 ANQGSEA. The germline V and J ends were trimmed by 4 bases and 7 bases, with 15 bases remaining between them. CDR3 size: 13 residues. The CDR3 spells CSVVGEPRYTQYF. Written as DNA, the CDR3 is TGCAGCGTTGTCGGAGAACCCAGGTATACGCAGTATTTT.

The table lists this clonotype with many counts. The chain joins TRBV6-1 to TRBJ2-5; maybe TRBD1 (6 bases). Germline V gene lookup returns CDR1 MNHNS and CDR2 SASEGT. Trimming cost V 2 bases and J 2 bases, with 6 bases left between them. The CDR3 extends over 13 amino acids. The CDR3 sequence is CASSEQGQETQYF. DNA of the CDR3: TGTGCCAGCAGTGAACAGGGGCAAGAGACCCAGTACTTC.

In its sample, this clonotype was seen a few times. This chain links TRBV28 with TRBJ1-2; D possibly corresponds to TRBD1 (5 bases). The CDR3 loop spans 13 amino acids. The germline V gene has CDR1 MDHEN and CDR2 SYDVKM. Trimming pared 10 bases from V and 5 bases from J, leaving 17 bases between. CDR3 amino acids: CATTGTVAYGYTF. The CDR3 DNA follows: TGTGCCACCACCGGGACGGTCGCTTATGGCTACACCTTC.

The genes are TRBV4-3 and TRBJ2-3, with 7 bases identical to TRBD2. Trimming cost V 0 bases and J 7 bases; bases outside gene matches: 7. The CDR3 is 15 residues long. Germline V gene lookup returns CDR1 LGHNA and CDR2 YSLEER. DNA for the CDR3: TGCGCCAGCAGCCAAGACGCACTAGCGCCCAATACGCAGTATTTT. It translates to CASSQDALAPNTQYF.

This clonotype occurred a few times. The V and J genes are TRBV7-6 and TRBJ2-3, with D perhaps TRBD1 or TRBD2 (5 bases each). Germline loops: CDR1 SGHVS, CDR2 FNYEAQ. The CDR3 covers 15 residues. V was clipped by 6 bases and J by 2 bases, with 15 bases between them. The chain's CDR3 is CASSFRDPDTDTQYF. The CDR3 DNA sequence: TGTGCCAGCAGTTTCCGGGACCCTGACACAGATACGCAGTATTTT.